The 21 T cell receptor beta chains presented below share a single source sample, sequenced in a study of cytomegalovirus exposure and HLA in healthy donors. Researchers ran the PCR with 60 Vbeta and 13 Jbeta primers. Clones were read by immunoSEQ multiplex PCR, and TCRdb kept only the in-frame ones, dropping some. The sample shows approximately 150,000 clones, 82% of them seen only once. Sequenced: PBMCs. These TCRs come from a man between 50 and 59 years old in good health and CMV-seropositive.

J is TRBJ1-1 and V is TRBV6-1; TRBD1 is a possible D gene (6 bases). Looked up from germline, CDR1 is MNHNS and CDR2 is SASEGT. The V end lost 5 bases, the J end lost 1 base, and 11 bases lay between the germline ends. The CDR3 contains 14 residues. The CDR3 nucleotides are TGTGCCAGCAGTCAACAGGGTCCGAACACTGAAGCTTTCTTT. This codes for CASSQQGPNTEAFF.

V usage is TRBV7-2 and J usage is TRBJ2-5; D ambiguous. CDR1 and CDR2 from the germline V gene are SGHTA and FQGNSA. The CDR3 runs 11 residues. V was cut by 5 bases and J by 2 bases, with 3 bases left in between. The CDR3 spells CASSPQETQYF. In nucleotides, the CDR3 is TGTGCCAGCAGCCCACAAGAGACCCAGTACTTC.

The rearrangement links TRBV4-2 to TRBJ2-4; 7 bases are shared with TRBD1. Per the germline V gene, CDR1 is LGHNA and CDR2 is YNFKEQ. CDR3 size: 16 residues. The trim removed 4 bases at V and 0 bases at J, leaving 6 bases unmatched. The CDR3 region has the DNA TGTGCCAGCAGCCTCGACAGGGACATAGCCAAAAACATTCAGTACTTC. Translation: CASSLDRDIAKNIQYF.

The V call is TRBV9, the J call TRBJ2-2; unclear D gene. V gave up 2 bases and J gave up 4 bases, with 6 bases separating them. CDR1 and CDR2 from the germline V gene are SGDLS and YYNGEE. The CDR3 length is 13 residues. The CDR3 reads CASSVRSTGELFF. CDR3 bases: TGTGCCAGCAGCGTTAGGAGCACCGGGGAGCTGTTTTTT.

This clone was seen only once. The CDR3 bases are TGTGCCTGGAGTGGTCTTCAGGTCGGGGAGCTGTTTTTT. Amino acids: CAWSGLQVGELFF. This chain connects TRBV30 to TRBJ2-2; D ambiguous. There are 13 residues in the CDR3. Germline V gene data show CDR1 as GTSNPN and CDR2 as SVGIG (reference sequence). Trimming removed 1 base at V and 7 bases at J, with 10 bases between.

The chain carries TRBV7-3 and TRBJ1-1, with TRBD1 matching 9 bases. The V gene's germline CDR1 is SGHTA and CDR2 FQGTGA. The trim removed 5 bases at V and 1 base at J, leaving 2 bases unmatched. The CDR3 runs to 14 residues. The chain's CDR3 is CASSKDRGNTEAFF. Written as DNA, the CDR3 is TGTGCCAGCAGCAAGGACAGGGGGAACACTGAAGCTTTCTTT.

The chain uses TRBV11-2 and TRBJ2-7, with 9 bases aligning to TRBD2. V was clipped by 2 bases and J by 1 base; unmatched bases: 0. This CDR3 region has 14 residues. The germline V gene has CDR1 SGHAT and CDR2 FQNNGV. Here the CDR3 reads CASSLSGRSYEQYF. The CDR3 region has the DNA TGTGCCAGCAGCTTAAGCGGGAGGTCCTACGAGCAGTACTTC.

The chain couples TRBV27 to TRBJ2-6, with TRBD2 matching over 8 bases. CDR3 length: 18 amino acids. Trimming took 3 bases from V and 3 from J; bases not matched to a gene: 10. Germline lookup yields CDR1 MNHEY and CDR2 SMNVEV (reference sequence). The chain's CDR3 is CASSFGRGSSYGANVLTF. In DNA, the CDR3 is TGTGCCAGCAGTTTCGGGAGGGGGAGTTCGTATGGGGCCAACGTCCTGACTTTC.

The V and J genes are TRBV6-5 and TRBJ1-4, with a possible D match to TRBD1 (5 bases). Germline values: CDR1 MNHEY, CDR2 SVGAGI. Trimming removed 2 bases from V and 2 bases from J, with 12 bases in between. The CDR3 runs 16 residues. CDR3 sequence reads: CASSYATGSTNEKLFF. CDR3 DNA: TGTGCCAGCAGTTACGCCACAGGCAGCACTAATGAAAAACTGTTTTTT.

The chain combines TRBV13 with TRBJ1-4; a possible D gene is TRBD1 (5 bases). The germline V and J ends were trimmed by 0 bases and 8 bases, with 10 bases remaining between them. The CDR3 length is 14 residues. The germline CDR1 and CDR2 sequences are PRHDT and FYEKMQ (reference sequence). The CDR3 DNA sequence: TGTGCCAGCAGCTTAGGCCGGACAACGGAAAAACTGTTTTTT. Amino acids: CASSLGRTTEKLFF.

The rearrangement uses TRBV4-1 and TRBJ2-1; 8 nucleotides line up with TRBD2. The V gene end was trimmed by 8 bases and the J gene end by 10 bases; junction bases not matched to a gene: 10. The CDR3 covers 13 residues. Germline V gives CDR1 MGHRA, CDR2 YSYEKL. CDR3: CASRSGSSWEQFF. CDR3 coding DNA: TGCGCCAGCCGAAGCGGGAGTTCATGGGAGCAGTTCTTC.

The chain joins TRBV10-2 to TRBJ1-1; D is perhaps TRBD1 (6 bases). CDR1 is WSHSY and CDR2 is SAAADI in the germline V gene. CDR3 length: 13 residues. V gave up 7 bases and J gave up 3 bases, with 12 bases separating them. The CDR3 nucleotides are TGCGCCAGCACAACAGGGCTTTACACTGAAGCTTTCTTT. It yields the protein CASTTGLYTEAFF.

V gene TRBV7-3 combines with J gene TRBJ2-1; 10 bases match TRBD1. CDR1 SGHTA and CDR2 FQGTGA come from the germline V gene. CDR3 length equals 19 residues. With 5 bases clipped from V and 0 bases from J, the junction kept 13 bases outside the gene matches. CDR3 bases: TGTGCCAGCAGCCTCCCTGGGACAGGGGCTTTGAGCTCCTACAATGAGCAGTTCTTC. This translates into CASSLPGTGALSSYNEQFF.

DNA of the CDR3: TGTGCCAGTAGTATAGAACATCAGGGGACTGAAGCTTTCTTT. Translating it yields CASSIEHQGTEAFF. The J gene is TRBJ1-1, the V gene TRBV19, with TRBD1 as a possible D gene (6 bases). The V gene lost 0 bases and the J gene lost 5 bases, with 10 bases spanning the gap. This CDR3 contains 14 residues. Germline-derived CDR1 and CDR2 are LNHDA and SQIVND (reference sequence).

CDR3 in DNA: TGTGCCAGCAGCCAGACAGGGTCCTCACGTTATTATGGCTACACCTTC. It codes for CASSQTGSSRYYGYTF. J is TRBJ1-2 and V is TRBV28; TRBD1 matches 7 bases. The CDR3 covers 16 residues. V gave up 6 bases and J gave up 5 bases; unmatched junction bases: 15. Germline V gene data show CDR1 as MDHEN and CDR2 as SYDVKM.

This chain uses TRBV10-3 with TRBJ1-3, with 7 bases identical to TRBD1. The germline gives CDR1 ENHRY, CDR2 SYGVKD. The J segment lost 9 bases and the V segment lost 2 bases, leaving 13 bases of the junction unmatched. The CDR3 runs to 16 residues. CDR3 loop: CAISEAGQAGFGTIYF. The CDR3 DNA reads TGTGCCATCAGTGAGGCTGGACAGGCTGGGTTTGGCACCATATATTTT.

J is TRBJ2-2 and V is TRBV7-2; 8 nucleotides match TRBD2. The CDR3 contains 16 residues. J was trimmed by 6 bases and V by 0 bases; bases with no gene match: 6. The germline CDR1 and CDR2 sequences are SGHTA and FQGNSA. CDR3 nucleotides: TGTGCCAGCAGCTTAGCGCGGGGGGAGCAGTCCGGGGAGCTGTTTTTT. This codes for CASSLARGEQSGELFF.

The chain employs TRBV6-5 and TRBJ2-7, with D possibly being TRBD1 (5 bases). Germline V lookup: CDR1 MNHEY, CDR2 SVGAGI. V gave up 8 bases and J gave up 7 bases, with 12 bases separating them. This CDR3 contains 11 residues. In DNA form, the CDR3 reads TGTGCCAGCGGCAGGGTTTATGAGCAGTACTTC. Its translation is CASGRVYEQYF.

Here the CDR3 reads CASSPSGGGYTF. DNA of the CDR3: TGTGCCAGCAGTCCGAGCGGGGGTGGCTACACCTTC. The chain couples TRBV6-5 to TRBJ1-2; TRBD1 is a possible D gene (5 bases). Trimming removed 5 bases at V and 7 bases at J, with 11 bases between. The CDR3 spans 12 residues. Per the germline V gene, CDR1 is MNHEY and CDR2 is SVGAGI.

This chain uses TRBV27 with TRBJ2-5; D not certain. The assigned J gene may be wrong: the sequence end matches TRBJ2-7 better. The CDR3 length is 13 residues. Germline lookup yields CDR1 MNHEY and CDR2 SMNVEV (reference sequence). CDR3 loop: CASSFGEFYEQYF. The CDR3 DNA reads TGTGCCAGCAGTTTTGGTGAATTCTACGAGCAGTACTTC.

The chain uses TRBV7-9 and TRBJ2-7, with D tentatively TRBD1 (6 bases). The CDR3 extends over 15 amino acids. In germline, CDR1 is SEHNR, CDR2 FQNEAQ (reference sequence). V was clipped by 8 bases and J by 0 bases, with 17 bases between them. The CDR3 DNA reads TGTGCCAGCGGTAGCTGGACAGATCGCTCCTACGAGCAGTACTTC. Translated, it gives CASGSWTDRSYEQYF.